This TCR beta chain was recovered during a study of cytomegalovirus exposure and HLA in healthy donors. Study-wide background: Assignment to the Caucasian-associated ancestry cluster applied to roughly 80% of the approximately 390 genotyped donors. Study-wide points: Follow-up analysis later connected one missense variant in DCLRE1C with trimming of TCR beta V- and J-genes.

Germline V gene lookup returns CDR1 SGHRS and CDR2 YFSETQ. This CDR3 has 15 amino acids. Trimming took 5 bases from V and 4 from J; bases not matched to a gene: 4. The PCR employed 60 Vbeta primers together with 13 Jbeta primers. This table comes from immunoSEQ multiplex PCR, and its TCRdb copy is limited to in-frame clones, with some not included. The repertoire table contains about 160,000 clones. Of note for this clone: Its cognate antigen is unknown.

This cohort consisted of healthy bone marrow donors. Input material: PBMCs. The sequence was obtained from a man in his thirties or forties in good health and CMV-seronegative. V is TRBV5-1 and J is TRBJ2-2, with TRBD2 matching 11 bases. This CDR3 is CASSRGTSGTGELFF. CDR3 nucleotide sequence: TGCGCCAGCAGTAGAGGGACTAGCGGCACCGGGGAGCTGTTTTTT.